Sequencing of this TCR beta chain was carried out in a study of vaccination and CD4 T cells after COVID-19. Study-level background: Convalescent individuals numbered four females and six males, two being Hispanic. Overlapping spike peptides of SARS-CoV-2, HCoV-NL63, HCoV-OC43 and HCoV-229E were used, and cells were stimulated with them.

Oncomine TCR Beta short-read sequencing was applied to DNA from cultured CD4+ T cells. Using its own MiXCR run on the PCR reads, TCRdb lists one record per CDR3 protein. Here the sample spans approximately 20,000 distinct CDR3 sequences, 38% being singletons. This clonotype has a handful of counts. Its antigen is not known. Noted treatment: roughly nine-day PBMC culture with coronavirus spike peptide pools or control peptides (ViraFEST assay). This sequence originates from a human donor with COVID-19. Sequenced sample: cultured CD4+ T cells from blood.

CDR3 DNA: TGCAGTGCTAGAGACAGGCTACCCTACGAGCAGTACTTC. It is translated as CSARDRLPYEQYF. The genes are TRBV20-1 and TRBJ2-7; no reliable D call. This CDR3 comprises 13 residues. Germline V gene data show CDR1 as DFQATT and CDR2 as SNEGSKA (reference sequence). Between the trimmed V and J ends, which lost 0 bases and 2 bases, there was a span of 8 bases.